This T cell receptor (beta chain) was identified in a study of blood T cell repertoires in COVID-19. In the study overall: Sites in the United States, Italy and Spain provided acute and convalescent COVID-19 samples. T cells, B-cell-depleted T cells, or PBMCs supplied cDNA or gDNA.

Under the authors' procedure: Using reference gene primer amplification, nucleated cell counts were estimated. The method was immunoSEQ multiplex PCR; TCRdb's version includes in-frame clones alone and lacks a portion of them. V and J calls and clone size come straight from that table; D and trimming were deduced from the DNA. The table shows under 95,000 clones, with 75% to 85% occurring only once. The CDR3 runs to 14 residues. Germline CDR1 and CDR2: LNHDA and SQIVND (reference sequence). V shed 7 bases and J 3 bases; nucleotides not matched to a gene: 4. The chain uses TRBV19 and TRBJ1-4, with 8 bases lining up with TRBD1. Material: peripheral blood. This clonotype originated in a woman older than 75 with acute or convalescent COVID-19. CDR3 region: CASKRDRSNEKLFF. CDR3 coding DNA: TGTGCCAGTAAACGGGACAGGTCTAATGAAAAACTGTTTTTT.